What follows describes a single T cell receptor beta chain. No cognate antigen has been identified for it. Per-base quality was not reported, and no clone a single base away is much larger than it. The library was produced with the immunoSEQ multiplex PCR assay. TCRdb stores this immuneACCESS table with in-frame sequences only. Part of the clones is absent; in the studies checked, under half of the shortfall reflects unresolved V genes, and no reason is known for the rest. The sample table shows more than 25,000 clones, and approximately 90% are seen once. 8.5% to 14% of the sample is held by the ten biggest clonotypes. These data are taken from a study of T cell changes during pregnancy in multiple sclerosis (dated by TCRdb to the late 2010s). Regarding the study in general: The study looked at changes in the T cell repertoire across pregnancy in women with multiple sclerosis.

Sequenced here: CD8+ T cells from peripheral blood mononuclear cells, sampled in the third trimester of pregnancy. The receptor was isolated from a female donor with multiple sclerosis, enrolled in a pregnancy study.

The CDR3 loop reads CASTPSGSGNTIYF. The bases read TGTGCCAGCACCCCGTCGGGTTCTGGAAACACCATATATTTT. The V and J segments used are TRBV9 and TRBJ1-3; the D gene remains uncertain. V was cut back by 6 bases and J by 1 base, leaving a gap of 11 bases between them. The CDR3, from cysteine to phenylalanine, totals 14 residues. The only DNA kept is the CDR3, 42 bases in frame from the first base. Looking up the germline V gene yields CDR1 SGDLS and CDR2 YYNGEE.